This T cell receptor beta chain originates from a study of shared clonotypes between healthy human individuals. The method was immunoSEQ multiplex PCR; TCRdb's version includes in-frame clones alone and lacks a portion of them. In the table there are about 380,000 clones, 96% of which are singletons. The study, taken as a whole, reports: Sharing across four donors was highest in naive CD4 (around 5%) and lowest in memory CD8 (around 0.4%).

This CDR3 is 15 amino acids long. Deletions cut 4 bases from V and 1 base from J, with 8 bases between. The germline gives CDR1 MNHEY, CDR2 SVGAGI. Concerning this clone itself: Its antigen is not identified.

HIV-negative, healthy adults without recent acute infections or vaccinations were the donors. This clonotype was sampled from a man aged 25-40 years in good health. Sequenced: memory CD8+ T cells sorted from blood. This sample's subset: CD45RO+ cells pooled with CCR7-negative TemRA cells. V usage is TRBV6-5 and J usage is TRBJ2-6; no firm D call. In DNA form, the CDR3 reads TGTGCCAGCAGTTTCGGCAGTTCTGGGGCCAACGTCCTGACTTTC. Translation: CASSFGSSGANVLTF.